These 10 T cell receptor beta chains originate from one sample sequenced in a study of Ad26.COV2.S vaccination and SARS-CoV-2 variants. Documented treatment: some 19 received Ad26.COV2.S at low or high dose, single or two shots; about 5 received placebo; per-sample allocation not given. The study sampled participants on day 63 after the first vaccine or placebo injection. Assay: immunoSEQ multiplex PCR; the TCRdb copy retains only in-frame clones and omits some. Counted here are about 350,000 clones, about 87% occurring once; the ten biggest clones make up 6.4%. Specimen: peripheral blood, collected in a trial of Ad26.COV2.S vaccine versus placebo. Every receptor here comes from a person between 18 and 59 years old who received the Ad26.COV2.S COVID-19 vaccine or a placebo.

As DNA, the CDR3 is TGTGCCAGTAGTATCACTAGCGGGAGTTACGAGCAGTACTTC. Its protein is CASSITSGSYEQYF. The gene calls are TRBV19 and TRBJ2-7; 11 positions agree with TRBD2. V shed 3 bases, J shed 4 bases, and the junction held 2 bases outside the gene matches. The CDR3 is made up of 14 amino acids. Germline loops: CDR1 LNHDA, CDR2 SQIVND (reference sequence).

The chain carries TRBV4-2 and TRBJ1-6; 8 bases line up with TRBD1. CDR1 is LGHNA and CDR2 is YNFKEQ in the germline V gene. Trimming at V came to 3 bases and at J to 6 bases, leaving 4 bases not matched to a gene. This CDR3 contains 15 residues. The CDR3 is CASSHTQGGNSPLHF. The CDR3 nucleotides are TGTGCCAGCAGCCACACACAGGGGGGTAATTCACCCCTCCACTTT.

This clone was observed a handful of times. The rearrangement links TRBV5-1 to TRBJ1-2; no clear D. The germline V and J ends were trimmed by 0 bases and 0 bases, with 3 bases remaining between them. Germline values: CDR1 SGHRS, CDR2 YFSETQ. The CDR3 sequence is 13 residues long. CDR3 DNA sequence: TGCGCCAGCAGCTTGGCCACTAACTATGGCTACACCTTC. Translated: CASSLATNYGYTF.

In DNA, the CDR3 is TGCAGCGTTAGAGGGATTGGGAATCAGCCCCAGCATTTT. This codes for CSVRGIGNQPQHF. The V and J genes are TRBV29-1 and TRBJ1-5; D unclear. Germline CDR1 reads SQVTM; CDR2 reads ANQGSEA. This CDR3 region has 13 residues. Deletions cut 5 bases from V and 4 bases from J, with 12 bases between.

This clone occurred many times. This chain links TRBV11-2 with TRBJ2-2; unclear D gene. Germline CDR1 is SGHAT and CDR2 is FQNNGV. V gave up 3 bases and J gave up 6 bases, with 8 bases separating them. The CDR3 covers 13 residues. In nucleotides, the CDR3 is TGTGCCAGCAGCTTGACTGGTCCCGGGGAGCTGTTTTTT. Residues: CASSLTGPGELFF.

The genes are TRBV28 and TRBJ1-4; TRBD1 is a possible D gene (5 bases). Germline-derived CDR1 and CDR2 are MDHEN and SYDVKM. The CDR3 has 15 amino acids. V was shortened by 4 bases and J by 7 bases, with 16 bases between the two germline ends. The CDR3 DNA is TGTGCCAGCAGTTGGGACTTTCCGTCGGGTGAAAAACTGTTTTTT. Translation: CASSWDFPSGEKLFF.

J is TRBJ2-7 and V is TRBV30; 7 bases line up with TRBD1. The CDR3 spans 11 residues. V lost 5 bases and J lost 5; bases outside the gene matches: 3. Germline-derived CDR1 and CDR2 are GTSNPN and SVGIG (reference sequence). The CDR3 coding sequence is TGTGCCTGGGACAGGGCCCACGAGCAGTACTTC. This encodes CAWDRAHEQYF.

CDR3 region: CAWSGLIEGATNEKLFF. The CDR3, as DNA: TGTGCCTGGAGTGGGTTGATCGAGGGGGCAACTAATGAAAAACTGTTTTTT. V and J are TRBV30 and TRBJ1-4, with a weak D call TRBD1 (6 bases). Germline loops: CDR1 GTSNPN, CDR2 SVGIG (reference sequence). The V and J ends lost 1 base and 0 bases respectively, with 15 bases between them. This CDR3 region has 17 residues.

The V and J genes are TRBV9 and TRBJ1-6; D gene unclear. From germline, CDR1 is SGDLS and CDR2 YYNGEE. Trimming shortened V by 5 bases and J by 14 bases, and 14 bases separated the two germline ends. CDR3 size: 12 residues. CDR3 coding DNA: TGTGCCAGCAGAGGTAATAGTTTGGCCCTCCACTTT. Protein product: CASRGNSLALHF.

This chain connects TRBV6-5 to TRBJ2-5, with D unclear. V was trimmed by 7 bases and J by 5 bases, leaving 14 bases between them. CDR1 is MNHEY and CDR2 is SVGAGI in the germline V gene. The CDR3 is 13 residues long. CDR3 region: CASKIWVEETQYF. As DNA, the CDR3 is TGTGCCAGCAAAATTTGGGTTGAGGAGACCCAGTACTTC.